In its sample, the clone carrying this T cell receptor (beta chain) was seen many times. What it binds is unknown. Germline V gives CDR1 SNHLY, CDR2 FYNNEI. This CDR3 region has 15 residues. The ends were cut back, 6 bases at V and 6 bases at J, with 17 bases in the middle. This entry is derived from a study of CD8 T cells in ankylosing spondylitis. Study-wide results and caveats: A motif of fewer than ten highly homologous TCR beta variants was seen as apparently characteristic of ankylosing spondylitis blood. Disease-linked clones reportedly showed significant enrichment in matched ankylosing spondylitis synovial fluid. Both synovial fluid and blood in reactive arthritis had previously been reported to carry some motif variants. Clones that were linked to disease were CD8+ and were relatively rare in peripheral blood.

Quantitative barcoded 5'-RACE was used to prepare TCR beta libraries. MiXCR, applied by TCRdb to the 5' RACE reads, yields one record per CDR3 protein. The table includes about 390,000 distinct CDR3 sequences, approximately 20% detected once. Sequencing input: blood, either unsorted or a sorted T cell fraction (not recorded which). V is TRBV2 and J is TRBJ2-2; D may be TRBD1 (6 bases). The clonotype was recovered from a male donor with ankylosing spondylitis. In nucleotides, the CDR3 is TGTGCCAGCAGAACAGGGATCGGTGGTGCCGGGGAGCTGTTTTTT. Translation: CASRTGIGGAGELFF.